This T cell receptor (beta chain) was identified in a study of blood T cell repertoires in COVID-19. On the study more broadly: The United States, Italy and Spain were the sources of the acute and convalescent COVID-19 samples. Nucleic acid was either cDNA or gDNA, and it came from T cells, B-cell-depleted T cells, or PBMCs.

Original handling: Amplifying reference gene primers gave estimates of nucleated cell counts. Only in-frame clones appear in the TCRdb table, and some are missing; sequencing was by immunoSEQ multiplex PCR. V and J calls and clone size are given by that table; D and trimming were obtained from the DNA. The table lists roughly 100,000 clones, around 78% of them singletons. The sequenced sample was peripheral blood. The TCR originated in an elderly man with COVID-19, enrolled during active disease.

In nucleotides, the CDR3 is TGTGCCAGCAGCCTCCGGGGGTCGGACACCGGGGAGCTGTTTTTT. This gives the protein CASSLRGSDTGELFF. V is TRBV3-1 (or the pseudogene TRBV3-2) and J is TRBJ2-2, with TRBD2 as a possible D gene (6 bases). Trimming took 4 bases from V and 3 from J, leaving 12 bases between them. The CDR3 consists of 15 residues. Germline V gene data show CDR1 as LGHDT and CDR2 as YNNKEL (reference sequence).